This TCR beta chain was documented in a study of shared clonotypes between healthy human individuals. Study at large: Plates per donor: three CD4 naive, three CD4 memory, two CD8 naive, one CD8 memory. Notes on the study in general: Compared with clonotypes that all four donors shared, non-shared clonotypes had lower generation probabilities.

Execution of the assay was at deep level. The data were produced by immunoSEQ multiplex PCR, yet TCRdb's version contains in-frame clones alone and is incomplete. The sample includes roughly 220,000 clones, 60% to 80% of them seen just once. Germline values: CDR1 SNHLY, CDR2 FYNNEI. The CDR3 has 13 amino acids. After removal of 6 bases from V and 5 bases from J, the junction contained 6 bases not matched to a gene. As to this clone: As yet, its antigen is unknown. Within the sample, other DNA sequences also encode this same CDR3.

Sequences were obtained from memory CD4+ T cells sorted from blood. The subset: CD45RA-negative fraction. This sequence was found in a man between 25 and 39 years old in good health. This chain uses TRBV2 with TRBJ1-1; 7 bases align to TRBD1. CDR3 sequence: CASRYRGGTEAFF. The CDR3, as DNA: TGTGCCAGCAGGTACAGGGGTGGGACTGAAGCTTTCTTT.